Only a few counts were recorded for the clone carrying this T cell receptor (beta chain). The CDR3 covers 13 residues. J was trimmed by 8 bases and V by 0 bases; bases with no gene match: 4. CDR1 is SGHRS, CDR2 YFSETQ, per germline. These data belong to a study of blood T cell repertoires in COVID-19. This table comes from immunoSEQ multiplex PCR, and its TCRdb copy is limited to in-frame clones, with some not included. The sample lists roughly 280,000 clones, around 90% occurring once. Sample: peripheral blood. This TCR came from a woman between 45 and 65 years old who had recovered from COVID-19. The V and J genes are TRBV5-1 and TRBJ1-2; TRBD1 agrees at 7 bases. In nucleotides, the CDR3 is TGCGCCAGCAGCTTGGGACAGGGTCGGGGCTACACCTTC. Residues: CASSLGQGRGYTF. Based on the CDR3 plus reference TRBV5-1 and TRBJ1-2, the full variable domain is KAGVTQTPRYLIKTRGQQVTLSCSPISGHRSVSWYQQTPGQGLQFLFEYFSETQRNKGNFPGRFSGRQFSNSRSEMNVSTLELGDSALYLCASSLGQGRGYTFGSGTRLTVV.